Shown below are 27 T cell receptor beta chains from a single sample sequenced in a study of blood T cells in healthy people across ages. Primed by a sample-barcoded 5' primer and a J-beta primer mix, a second PCR proceeded for about 7 to 11 cycles. MiXCR was run by TCRdb on the 5' RACE reads, yielding one entry per CDR3 protein. The sample lists some 760,000 distinct CDR3 sequences; roughly 25% were seen once. These data were also reused for a study on T cells of mothers and their children.

Sample: blood. The source of these receptors is a boy aged 5-17 years in good health.

This chain connects TRBV12-3 or TRBV12-4 to TRBJ1-4; D is uncertain. Deletions cut 5 bases from V and 4 bases from J, with 8 bases between. This CDR3 has 13 amino acids. CDR3 nucleotides: TGTGCCAGCAGTGCATCGGGTAATGAAAAACTGTTTTTT. It yields the protein CASSASGNEKLFF.

In its sample, this clonotype was seen a few times. The chain is built from TRBV7-2 and TRBJ2-1; no clear D. Trimming removed 4 bases from V and 4 bases from J, with 14 bases in between. Germline values: CDR1 SGHTA, CDR2 FQGNSA. The CDR3 contains 15 residues. This chain's CDR3 is CASSYPFGVYNEQFF. The CDR3 coding sequence is TGTGCCAGCAGCTACCCGTTTGGAGTTTACAATGAGCAGTTCTTC.

For the CDR3, the DNA is TGCGCCAGCAGCCAAGAAGGTCCGGGACTAGCGGGGGGGCAAGAGACCCAGTACTTC. This sequence encodes CASSQEGPGLAGGQETQYF. V gene TRBV4-3 combines with J gene TRBJ2-5, with TRBD2 identical over 16 bases. The CDR3 extends over 19 amino acids. Germline loops: CDR1 LGHNA, CDR2 YSLEER. J was trimmed by 2 bases and V by 0 bases; bases with no gene match: 6.

In this sample, this clonotype turned up a few times. The V call is TRBV5-1, the J call TRBJ2-1; TRBD1 aligns across 9 bases. Germline values: CDR1 SGHRS, CDR2 YFSETQ. The CDR3 runs 14 residues. V lost 0 bases and J lost 9; bases outside the gene matches: 4. DNA of the CDR3: TGCGCCAGCAGCTTGGAGGGACAGGGTACTGAGCAGTTCTTC. This translates into CASSLEGQGTEQFF.

This clonotype was detected only a few times. The V and J genes are TRBV7-9 and TRBJ2-3; D possibly corresponds to TRBD2 (6 bases). V was trimmed by 5 bases and J by 5 bases, leaving 20 bases between them. Germline CDR1 reads SEHNR; CDR2 reads FQNEAQ (reference sequence). This CDR3 spans 16 amino acids. The CDR3: CASSPPNPEGRDTQYF. CDR3 coding DNA: TGTGCCAGCAGCCCTCCCAACCCGGAGGGGAGAGATACGCAGTATTTT.

This clonotype was counted between two and nine times. The chain carries TRBV28 and TRBJ1-1; D remains unclear. There are 14 residues in the CDR3. The germline V and J ends were trimmed by 8 bases and 6 bases, with 19 bases remaining between them. Germline-derived CDR1 and CDR2 are MDHEN and SYDVKM. CDR3 sequence: CASVSVGRRSEAFF. Here the CDR3 DNA reads TGTGCCAGCGTCTCTGTCGGTCGGAGGTCTGAAGCTTTCTTT. Filled out from reference TRBV28 and TRBJ1-1, the complete variable domain reads DVKVTQSSRYLVKRTGEKVFLECVQDMDHENMFWYRQDPGLGLRLIYFSYDVKMKEKGDIPEGYSVSREKKERFSLILESASTNQTSMYLCASVSVGRRSEAFFGQGTRLTVV.

This clonotype was counted a single time. The DNA for the CDR3 is TGTGCCAGCAGCTTAGAGGTTCTCCTAATGAACACTGAAGCTTTCTTT. This sequence encodes CASSLEVLLMNTEAFF. This chain connects TRBV7-2 to TRBJ1-1; D uncertain. Germline-derived CDR1 and CDR2 are SGHTA and FQGNSA. The CDR3 length is 16 residues. Trimming removed 1 base from V and 0 bases from J, with 12 bases in between.

This clonotype was detected a few times. The V gene is TRBV7-3, the J gene TRBJ2-2, with D perhaps TRBD1 (5 bases). CDR1 and CDR2 (germline): SGHTA, FQGTGA. This CDR3 region has 15 residues. Trimming left V 3 bases short and J 0 bases short, with 8 bases between. The CDR3: CASSLGLSNTGELFF. The CDR3 nucleotides are TGTGCCAGCAGCTTGGGGCTCTCGAACACCGGGGAGCTGTTTTTT.

V gene TRBV9 combines with J gene TRBJ2-4; 8 bases match TRBD2. The CDR3 extends over 14 amino acids. Trimming cost V 3 bases and J 5 bases; bases outside gene matches: 4. The germline CDR1 and CDR2 sequences are SGDLS and YYNGEE. The CDR3, as DNA: TGTGCCAGCAGCGGAGGGACTAGTCAAAACATTCAGTACTTC. Its protein product is CASSGGTSQNIQYF.

This clonotype was seen only a few times. This sequence joins TRBV4-1 and TRBJ2-7; D is unresolved. Trimming took off 0 bases at V and 0 bases at J, with 6 bases between the two ends. In germline, CDR1 is MGHRA, CDR2 YSYEKL. There are 14 residues in the CDR3. The CDR3 region has the DNA TGCGCCAGCAGCCAAGATATGAGCTCCTACGAGCAGTACTTC. It encodes CASSQDMSSYEQYF.

V usage is TRBV29-1 and J usage is TRBJ1-4; D unresolved. V lost 6 bases and J lost 8, with 16 bases in between. CDR1 is SQVTM and CDR2 is ANQGSEA in the germline V gene. The CDR3 has 13 residues. CDR3 residues: CSVLTVGSEKLFF. The CDR3 DNA reads as TGCAGCGTCCTAACCGTGGGCAGCGAAAAACTGTTTTTT.

The CDR3 region is CASSELIGRDSFGYTF. The CDR3 nucleotides are TGTGCCAGCAGTGAACTGATAGGGAGGGATAGTTTCGGCTACACCTTC. The J gene is TRBJ1-2, the V gene TRBV6-1; no reliable D call. Trimming took off 2 bases at V and 8 bases at J, with 21 bases between the two ends. CDR1 is MNHNS and CDR2 is SASEGT in the germline V gene. This CDR3 has 16 residues.

This clonotype was counted a single time. This chain uses TRBV28 with TRBJ2-1; D is perhaps TRBD2 (6 bases). V lost 7 bases and J lost 0, with 16 bases in between. The CDR3 runs 16 residues. Looked up from germline, CDR1 is MDHEN and CDR2 is SYDVKM. CDR3 bases: TGTGCCAGCACCCTCAGCGGGTACGACTCCTACAATGAGCAGTTCTTC. Translating it yields CASTLSGYDSYNEQFF.

This chain connects TRBV7-6 to TRBJ2-7; 7 nucleotides agree with TRBD1. The CDR3 sequence is 14 residues long. With 4 bases clipped from V and 1 base from J, the junction kept 4 bases outside the gene matches. Germline V gives CDR1 SGHVS, CDR2 FNYEAQ. The CDR3 sequence: CASSSDRESYEQYF. CDR3 in DNA: TGTGCCAGCAGCTCAGACAGGGAGTCCTACGAGCAGTACTTC.

The chain employs TRBV2 and TRBJ2-1, with TRBD1 identical over 9 bases. V was pared by 5 bases and J by 9 bases, with 11 bases of the junction left unmatched. Germline V lookup: CDR1 SNHLY, CDR2 FYNNEI. The CDR3 spans 15 residues. In nucleotides, the CDR3 is TGTGCCAGCAGTCCCCCGGGACAGGGTATCGGTGAGCAGTTCTTC. This sequence encodes CASSPPGQGIGEQFF.

This clonotype was seen many times. The chain carries TRBV11-2 and TRBJ2-5; D is possibly TRBD1 (6 bases). CDR1 SGHAT and CDR2 FQNNGV come from the germline V gene. The CDR3 runs 14 residues. V shed 3 bases and J shed 2 bases, with 10 bases lying between them. The CDR3 loop is CASSFQGPQETQYF. The CDR3 region has the DNA TGTGCCAGCAGCTTCCAGGGGCCTCAAGAGACCCAGTACTTC. Full variable domain (rest looked up from reference TRBV11-2 and TRBJ2-5): EAGVAQSPRYKIIEKRQSVAFWCNPISGHATLYWYQQILGQGPKLLIQFQNNGVVDDSQLPKDRFSAERLKGVDSTLKIQPAKLEDSAVYLCASSFQGPQETQYFGPGTRLLVL.

This rearrangement joins TRBV7-9 to TRBJ2-3, with 9 positions matching TRBD2. J gave up 7 bases and V 5 bases, and 4 bases lay outside the gene matches. Germline values: CDR1 SEHNR, CDR2 FQNEAQ (reference sequence). The CDR3 sequence is 13 residues long. The CDR3 spells CASSPGLAYTQYF. CDR3 in DNA: TGTGCCAGCAGCCCGGGACTAGCATATACGCAGTATTTT.

The chain joins TRBV20-1 to TRBJ2-1, with TRBD2 matching over 13 bases. The junction had 13 bases not matched to a gene; V was cut back by 3 bases and J by 5 bases. In germline, CDR1 is DFQATT, CDR2 SNEGSKA (reference sequence). The CDR3 consists of 18 residues. The CDR3 DNA reads TGCAGTGCTAGTTTCGTAACTAGCGGGAGGGCCGGCGACAATGAGCAGTTCTTC. Its protein product is CSASFVTSGRAGDNEQFF.

This clonotype was seen repeatedly, ten times or more. V usage is TRBV7-2 and J usage is TRBJ2-5; the match to TRBD1 covers 8 bases. J gave up 4 bases and V 1 base, and 2 bases lay outside the gene matches. This CDR3 region has 14 residues. The germline gives CDR1 SGHTA, CDR2 FQGNSA. The CDR3 spells CASSLDRGLETQYF. The CDR3 DNA reads TGTGCCAGCAGCTTAGACAGGGGGTTAGAGACCCAGTACTTC. Drawing the rest from reference TRBV7-2 and TRBJ2-5, the complete variable domain is GAGVSQSPSNKVTEKGKDVELRCDPISGHTALYWYRQSLGQGLEFLIYFQGNSAPDKSGLPSDRFSAERTGGSVSTLTIQRTQQEDSAVYLCASSLDRGLETQYFGPGTRLLVL.

This chain connects TRBV20-1 to TRBJ2-3; 8 bases map to TRBD1. The CDR3 has 15 residues. The ends lost 5 bases at V and 3 bases at J; junction bases unmatched: 10. The germline CDR1 and CDR2 sequences are DFQATT and SNEGSKA (reference sequence). CDR3 amino acids: CSAVRGQGLTDTQYF. The CDR3 DNA follows: TGCAGTGCTGTCCGCGGACAGGGCTTAACAGATACGCAGTATTTT.

This clonotype was counted only a few times. The rearrangement uses TRBV7-3 and TRBJ2-1; D gene ambiguous. CDR1 and CDR2 (germline): SGHTA, FQGTGA. The CDR3 totals 17 residues. V gave up 4 bases and J gave up 6 bases, with 22 bases separating them. The CDR3, as DNA: TGTGCCAGCAGCTCCCGCCATGTCAAAAACAATACCAATGAGCAGTTCTTC. Translation gives CASSSRHVKNNTNEQFF.

The V and J genes are TRBV6-6 and TRBJ2-6; perhaps TRBD2 as D (5 bases). Germline V lookup: CDR1 MNHNY, CDR2 SVGAGI (reference sequence). Trimming took 7 bases from V and 11 from J, leaving 12 bases between them. This CDR3 is built from 12 residues. CDR3 DNA: TGTGCCAGCAAAAGCGGTAGTGACGTCCTGACTTTC. Encoded protein: CASKSGSDVLTF.

The rearrangement joins TRBV20-1 to TRBJ2-7; D possibly corresponds to TRBD1 (6 bases). The V end lost 3 bases, the J end lost 10 bases, and 16 bases lay between the germline ends. CDR1 and CDR2 from the germline V gene are DFQATT and SNEGSKA (reference sequence). CDR3 length: 12 residues. The CDR3 region has the DNA TGCAGTGCTAGGCGACAGGAATCGGGACAGTACTTC. Translated, it gives CSARRQESGQYF.

The V gene is TRBV2, the J gene TRBJ1-3; TRBD1 matches 8 bases. Germline V gene data show CDR1 as SNHLY and CDR2 as FYNNEI. With 5 bases clipped from V and 0 bases from J, the junction kept 3 bases outside the gene matches. This CDR3 comprises 15 residues. CDR3 in amino acids: CASSRDRSSGNTIYF. The CDR3 region has the DNA TGTGCCAGCAGTCGGGACAGGAGCTCTGGAAACACCATATATTTT.

The rearrangement joins TRBV20-1 to TRBJ2-1, with 9 nucleotides matching TRBD2. V dropped 1 base and J dropped 2; count of bases not matched to a gene: 15. CDR1 DFQATT and CDR2 SNEGSKA come from the germline V gene (reference sequence). This CDR3 contains 19 residues. For the CDR3, the DNA is TGCAGTGCTAGAGTGGAGGTAGCGGGGGCCATCTTCACCTACAATGAGCAGTTCTTC. It encodes CSARVEVAGAIFTYNEQFF.

This clonotype was recorded many times. The CDR3 protein is CASSLASGRYETQYF. CDR3 DNA: TGCGCCAGCAGCTTGGCTAGCGGGAGATACGAAACGCAGTATTTT. V usage is TRBV5-1 and J usage is TRBJ2-3; TRBD2 aligns across 10 bases. The J segment lost 9 bases and the V segment lost 0 bases, leaving 7 bases of the junction unmatched. This CDR3 region has 15 residues. Germline V gene data show CDR1 as SGHRS and CDR2 as YFSETQ.

This clonotype was seen more than once but under ten times. The rearrangement joins TRBV7-2 to TRBJ2-1; D is unresolved. CDR1 and CDR2 (germline): SGHTA, FQGNSA. There are 12 residues in the CDR3. V was pared by 5 bases and J by 7 bases, with 9 bases between. CDR3 protein: CASSLRLNEQFF. CDR3 in DNA: TGTGCCAGCAGCCTGCGTTTAAATGAGCAGTTCTTC.